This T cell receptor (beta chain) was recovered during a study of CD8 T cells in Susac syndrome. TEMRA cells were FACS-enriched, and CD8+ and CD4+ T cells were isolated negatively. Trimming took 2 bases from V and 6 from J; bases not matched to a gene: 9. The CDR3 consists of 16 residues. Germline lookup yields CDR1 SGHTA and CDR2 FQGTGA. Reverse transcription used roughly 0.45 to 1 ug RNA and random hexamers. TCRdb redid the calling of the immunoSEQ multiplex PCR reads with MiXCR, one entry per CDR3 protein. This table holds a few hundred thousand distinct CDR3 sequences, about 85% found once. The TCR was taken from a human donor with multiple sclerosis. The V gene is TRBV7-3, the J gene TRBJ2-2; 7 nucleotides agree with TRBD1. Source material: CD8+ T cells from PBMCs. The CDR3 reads CASSLVLRGRAGELFF. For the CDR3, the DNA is TGTGCCAGCAGCTTAGTATTAAGGGGGCGTGCCGGGGAGCTGTTTTTT. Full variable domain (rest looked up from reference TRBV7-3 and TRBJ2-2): GAGVSQTPSNKVTEKGKYVELRCDPISGHTALYWYRQSLGQGPEFLIYFQGTGAADDSGLPNDRFFAVRPEGSVSTLKIQRTERGDSAVYLCASSLVLRGRAGELFFGEGSRLTVL.